The 14 T cell receptor beta chains listed next were all sequenced from one sample in a study of shared clonotypes between healthy human individuals (dated by TCRdb to about 2020). The receptor library was made with the immunoSEQ multiplex PCR assay. The table was pulled from immuneACCESS by TCRdb, which kept in-frame rearrangements only. Such tables lose some clones; where checked, under half of the loss comes from unresolved V genes, and the rest has no known cause. The sample contains about 990,000 clones, 70% to 80% of them found a single time. Around 0.6% of the sample goes to the ten largest clones. What was sequenced was memory CD4+ T cells from PBMCs. In light of the paper, this sample's cell subset or site label describes: CD45RA-negative fraction. The receptor source for this set is a man younger than 35 in good health. Some clones in this sample may be carry-over from other donors' samples.

The chain employs TRBV5-1 and TRBJ2-6; D not certain. V dropped 1 base and J dropped 3 bases, with 11 bases sitting between them. Germline CDR1 is SGHRS and CDR2 is YFSETQ. CDR3 length: 16 residues. CDR3 sequence reads: CASSLLAWIGANVLTF. Here the CDR3 DNA reads TGCGCCAGCAGCTTGTTAGCTTGGATTGGGGCCAACGTCCTGACTTTC.

This chain connects TRBV29-1 to TRBJ2-7, with 7 nucleotides matching TRBD1. The V and J ends lost 7 bases and 3 bases, in that order; junction bases with no gene match: 6. There are 12 residues in the CDR3. Germline V CDR1 and CDR2: SQVTM, ANQGSEA. The CDR3 DNA reads as TGCAGCGCCGGGACAGCCAGCTACGAGCAGTACTTC. It encodes CSAGTASYEQYF.

The chain uses TRBV4-1 and TRBJ2-1; TRBD2 matches at 11 bases. Looked up from germline, CDR1 is MGHRA and CDR2 is YSYEKL. With 1 base clipped from V and 8 bases from J, the junction kept 16 bases outside the gene matches. The CDR3 has 19 amino acids. The CDR3 reads CASSQVKLTSGGPQHEQFF. The CDR3 coding sequence is TGCGCCAGCAGCCAAGTTAAACTAACTAGCGGGGGCCCCCAACATGAGCAGTTCTTC.

V usage is TRBV5-1 and J usage is TRBJ1-3, with 7 bases identical to TRBD1. Losses at the gene ends were 3 bases for V and 2 bases for J; bases not matched to a gene: 5. The V gene's germline CDR1 is SGHRS and CDR2 YFSETQ. This CDR3 contains 15 residues. The CDR3 bases are TGCGCCAGCAGCTGGGAAGGGGGCCCTGGAAACACCATATATTTT. It encodes CASSWEGGPGNTIYF. Variable domain in full (rest from reference TRBV5-1 and TRBJ1-3): KAGVTQTPRYLIKTRGQQVTLSCSPISGHRSVSWYQQTPGQGLQFLFEYFSETQRNKGNFPGRFSGRQFSNSRSEMNVSTLELGDSALYLCASSWEGGPGNTIYFGEGSWLTVV.

This chain connects TRBV7-6 to TRBJ1-3; D remains ambiguous. Germline V gene lookup returns CDR1 SGHVS and CDR2 FNYEAQ. V shed 2 bases and J shed 0 bases, with 14 bases lying between them. CDR3 length: 17 amino acids. Written as DNA, the CDR3 is TGTGCCAGCAGCTTATTTGGCGGACCCTTCTCTGGAAACACCATATATTTT. Its protein is CASSLFGGPFSGNTIYF.

The chain has TRBV10-3 and TRBJ2-7; no clear D gene. This CDR3 region has 12 residues. Germline CDR1 ENHRY, CDR2 SYGVKD. V was pared by 4 bases and J by 5 bases, with 9 bases between. CDR3 protein: CAISARWNEQYF. CDR3 coding DNA: TGTGCCATCAGTGCAAGGTGGAACGAGCAGTACTTC.

V and J are TRBV29-1 and TRBJ2-7; TRBD1 matches 8 bases. The V and J ends lost 3 bases and 0 bases, in that order; junction bases with no gene match: 4. This CDR3 is built from 14 residues. The germline CDR1 and CDR2 sequences are SQVTM and ANQGSEA. CDR3 amino acids: CSVEGRGPSYEQYF. CDR3 in DNA: TGCAGCGTTGAGGGCAGGGGGCCCTCCTACGAGCAGTACTTC.

The CDR3 coding sequence is TGTGCCAGCACATACCTAAGAGGGGAGACCCAGTACTTC. Protein product: CASTYLRGETQYF. The J gene is TRBJ2-5, the V gene TRBV2, with D perhaps TRBD2 (5 bases). This CDR3 is 13 amino acids long. The V gene's germline CDR1 is SNHLY and CDR2 FYNNEI. Trimming removed 7 bases from V and 5 bases from J, with 14 bases in between.

The CDR3 DNA sequence: TGTGCCTGGAGTCCAACGAGAAACAAAAACATTCAGTACTTC. Its translation: CAWSPTRNKNIQYF. This chain uses TRBV30 with TRBJ2-4; D remains unclear. With 2 bases removed from V and 3 bases from J, the gap between germline ends came to 11 bases. The CDR3 runs to 14 residues. CDR1 is GTSNPN and CDR2 is SVGIG in the germline V gene (reference sequence). Full variable domain (remainder filled in from reference TRBV30 and TRBJ2-4): SQTIHQWPATLVQPVGSPLSLECTVEGTSNPNLYWYRQAAGRGLQLLFYSVGIGQISSEVPQNLSASRPQDRQFILSSKKLLLSDSGFYLCAWSPTRNKNIQYFGAGTRLSVL.

The V call is TRBV7-8, the J call TRBJ1-2; no clear D. The germline V gene has CDR1 SGHVS and CDR2 FQNEAQ. The CDR3 sequence is 14 residues long. The V end lost 5 bases, the J end lost 1 base, and 11 bases lay between the germline ends. Written as DNA, the CDR3 is TGTGCCAGCAGCCCCGGCACACGTAACTATGGCTACACCTTC. This sequence encodes CASSPGTRNYGYTF. Using reference TRBV7-8 and TRBJ1-2 for the parts outside the CDR3, the full variable domain is GAGVSQSPRYKVAKRGQDVALRCDPISGHVSLFWYQQALGQGPEFLTYFQNEAQLDKSGLPSDRFFAERPEGSVSTLKIQRTQQEDSAVYLCASSPGTRNYGYTFGSGTRLTVV.

The chain links TRBV9 to TRBJ2-1; D is uncertain. The CDR3 contains 12 residues. Deletions cut 4 bases from V and 5 bases from J, with 7 bases between. Germline assignment: CDR1 SGDLS and CDR2 YYNGEE. CDR3 loop: CASSPQNNEQFF. CDR3 nucleotides: TGTGCCAGCAGCCCTCAAAACAATGAGCAGTTCTTC.

This sequence joins TRBV18 and TRBJ2-3; no firm D call. In germline, CDR1 is KGHSH, CDR2 LQKENI. The V and J ends lost 3 bases and 4 bases respectively, with 5 bases between them. The CDR3 has 12 residues. The CDR3 here is CASSPWADTQYF. CDR3 in DNA: TGTGCCAGCTCACCCTGGGCAGATACGCAGTATTTT.

For this clone: Other nucleotide sequences from this sample produce the same CDR3. The chain links TRBV28 to TRBJ1-2; TRBD1 might be the D (6 bases). The V end was cut by 2 bases, the J end by 8 bases, with 12 bases between. CDR1 is MDHEN, CDR2 SYDVKM, per germline. The CDR3 extends over 13 amino acids. CDR3 nucleotides: TGTGCCAGCAGTTTAACGGGGGCTGGAGGCTACACCTTC. Amino acids: CASSLTGAGGYTF.

This chain uses TRBV27 with TRBJ2-1; 12 bases map to TRBD2. V dropped 4 bases and J dropped 7; count of bases not matched to a gene: 8. CDR1 MNHEY and CDR2 SMNVEV come from the germline V gene (reference sequence). The CDR3 extends over 16 amino acids. The chain's CDR3 is CASSWLAGGPGNEQFF. CDR3 in DNA: TGTGCCAGCAGTTGGCTAGCGGGAGGGCCGGGAAATGAGCAGTTCTTC.